Listed below are T cell receptor beta chains from one sample, sequenced in a study of CD8 T cells in Susac syndrome. TCRdb reanalysed the immunoSEQ multiplex PCR reads using MiXCR and keeps one entry per CDR3 protein. The sample holds 350,000 to 550,000 distinct CDR3 sequences, around 83% seen once. Sequences were obtained from CD8+ T cells from PBMCs. These receptor sequences come from a human donor with multiple sclerosis. Each CDR3 is given with its conserved first and last residue. The order of the fields is V gene, J gene, D gene, clone size, CDR3 DNA, CDR3 protein. The D gene is left open where the match is weak. Clone size is not always given. Where it is, it says once, few, many or a class for expanded clones.

TRBV29-1,TRBJ1-2,NA,NA,TGCAGCGTTTCGGGTGAGGGTATTCTTGGCTACACCTTC,CSVSGEGILGYTF
TRBV14,TRBJ2-1,NA,NA,TGTGCCAGCAGCCAAGAATGGGAGAATGAGCAGTTCTTC,CASSQEWENEQFF
TRBV5-1,TRBJ2-2,TRBD1,NA,TGCGCCAGCAGCAAAGGACAGGGAAGTACCGGGGAGCTGTTTTTT,CASSKGQGSTGELFF
TRBV7-9,TRBJ1-2,TRBD1,NA,TGTGCCAGCAGCTTAGGGGGACAGGACCCCTATGGCTACACCTTC,CASSLGGQDPYGYTF
TRBV4-1,TRBJ2-1,NA,once,TGCGCCAGCAGCCAAGTAGGTAGCGGTGAGCAGTTCTTC,CASSQVGSGEQFF
TRBV7-9,TRBJ2-1,NA,once,TGTGCCAGCAGCTCTACCCTGGGGGGACAGTACGACAATGAGCAGTTCTTC,CASSSTLGGQYDNEQFF
TRBV18,TRBJ2-5,TRBD2,NA,TGTGCCAGCTCACCACGGGTGACTAGCGGGATAGAGGAGACCCAGTACTTC,CASSPRVTSGIEETQYF
TRBV30,TRBJ2-7,TRBD2,NA,TGTGCCTGGAGCCTAGCGGGGGGTCCTCCTCTTACCTTCTACGAGCAGTACTTC,CAWSLAGGPPLTFYEQYF
TRBV20-1,TRBJ1-1,NA,NA,TGCAGTGCTACGGGGTCCACTGAAGCTTTCTTT,CSATGSTEAFF
TRBV7-9,TRBJ2-5,NA,NA,TGTGCCAGCAGCTTAAGGGGTCAAGAGACCCAGTACTTC,CASSLRGQETQYF
TRBV28,TRBJ2-6,NA,NA,TGTGCCAGCAGTTTAACGGACGGCTTAATCTCTGGGGCCAACGTCCTGACTTTC,CASSLTDGLISGANVLTF
TRBV2,TRBJ2-7,TRBD2,NA,TGTGCCAGCAGTGAGCCTAGCGGGAGGCCAGGCTCCTACGAGCAGTACTTC,CASSEPSGRPGSYEQYF
TRBV7-9,TRBJ1-5,NA,NA,TGTGCCAGCAGCTTGGGGAATCAGGGCGATCAGCCCCAGCATTTT,CASSLGNQGDQPQHF
TRBV4-1,TRBJ1-2,NA,NA,TGCGCCGGCAGCCAAGATAGCGATTACAGCAACTATGGCTACACCTTC,CAGSQDSDYSNYGYTF
TRBV4-1,TRBJ1-5,NA,NA,TGCGCCAGCAGCCAAGAAAACAGGGATGGCCAGCCCCAGCATTTT,CASSQENRDGQPQHF
TRBV7-9,TRBJ2-7,NA,NA,TGTGCCAGCAGCTCGTACTCCTACGAGCAGTACTTC,CASSSYSYEQYF
TRBV29-1,TRBJ2-5,TRBD1,NA,TGCAGTATTACCCTACAGGGGAAGTTTGAGACCCAGTACTTC,CSITLQGKFETQYF
TRBV20-1,TRBJ2-1,TRBD2,NA,TGCAGTGCTAGAGAGGGACTAGGCAACAATGAGCAGTTCTTC,CSAREGLGNNEQFF
TRBV10-3,TRBJ2-7,NA,NA,TGTGCCATCAGGAGGGGCTTTGGGGCGGAAGACTCCTACGAGCAGTACTTC,CAIRRGFGAEDSYEQYF
TRBV19,TRBJ1-1,NA,NA,TGTGCCAGTAGTATGGGTCCGGCAGGAACGAACACTGAAGCTTTCTTT,CASSMGPAGTNTEAFF
TRBV5-1,TRBJ1-1,NA,NA,TGCGCCAGCAGCTGGAACGGGATCTCCTACGAAGCTTTCTTT,CASSWNGISYEAFF
TRBV11-2,TRBJ2-7,TRBD1,NA,TGTGCCAGCAGCTTATGGGACGACAGGGGAAGGTCCTACGAGCAGTACTTC,CASSLWDDRGRSYEQYF
TRBV4-1,TRBJ2-2,NA,NA,TGCGCCAGCAGCCAAGAGACGGCCGGGGATAACACCGGGGAGCTGTTTTTT,CASSQETAGDNTGELFF
TRBV7-9,TRBJ1-5,TRBD1,NA,TGTGCCAGCAGCCCCGCCGGGACAGAGAATCAGCCCCAGCATTTT,CASSPAGTENQPQHF
TRBV7-9,TRBJ1-1,NA,NA,TGTGCCAGCAGCTTAAGCGACGAAAACACTGAAGCTTTCTTT,CASSLSDENTEAFF
TRBV4-1,TRBJ1-1,NA,NA,TGCGCCAGCAGCCCCCCGCAGACGACTGAAGCTTTCTTT,CASSPPQTTEAFF
TRBV28,TRBJ1-1,NA,NA,TGTGCCAGCAGTCCTCTATCTACCCTCCCTGAAGCTTTCTTT,CASSPLSTLPEAFF
TRBV14,TRBJ1-1,NA,few,TGTGCCAGCAGCCTACAGGGCCCTATGGCTTTCTTT,CASSLQGPMAFF
TRBV2,TRBJ2-7,NA,few,TGTGCCAGCAGTGGAGTATTGGCTGAGCAGTACTTC,CASSGVLAEQYF
TRBV7-9,TRBJ2-1,NA,NA,TGTGCCAGCAGCTTCCAACGGAGGGGAAATGAGCAGTTCTTC,CASSFQRRGNEQFF
TRBV30,TRBJ2-1,TRBD2,NA,TGTGCCTGGGACTTTAGCGGGGGCCCTAGCTCCTACAATGAGCAGTTCTTC,CAWDFSGGPSSYNEQFF
TRBV29-1,TRBJ2-7,TRBD1,few,TGCAGCGGCATCGGGACAGACCGCTACGAGCAGTACTTC,CSGIGTDRYEQYF
TRBV19,TRBJ2-7,NA,NA,TGTGCCAGTAGTATGTGGGACTCCTCCTACGAGCAGTACTTC,CASSMWDSSYEQYF
TRBV7-2,TRBJ2-5,TRBD2,few,TGTGCCAGCAGCTTAGTGCCTAGCGGGAGAGGAGAGACCCAGTACTTC,CASSLVPSGRGETQYF
TRBV5-6,TRBJ1-1,TRBD1,NA,TGTGCCAGCAGCTTGGGCGGGGCAGGGGGCAGGGGCACTGAAGCTTTCTTT,CASSLGGAGGRGTEAFF
TRBV3-1,TRBJ2-7,NA,few,TGTGCCAGCAGCCAAGAAACTAGTGTTCTCCACGAGCAGTACTTC,CASSQETSVLHEQYF
TRBV15,TRBJ1-1,NA,NA,TGTGCCACCAGCAGAGATCACGGCAGGGCTGACACTGAAGCTTTCTTT,CATSRDHGRADTEAFF
TRBV5-4,TRBJ2-2,NA,NA,TGTGCCAGCAGCTTTTACATCTCGAACACCGGGGAGCTGTTTTTT,CASSFYISNTGELFF
TRBV27,TRBJ1-1,TRBD1,NA,TGTGCCAGCAGTTCAGGGACAGGGGTTATTGAAGCTTTCTTT,CASSSGTGVIEAFF
TRBV5-6,TRBJ2-4,NA,NA,TGTGCCAGCAGCTTGGGGGCCCGGCGTGGGGAAAACATTCAGTACTTC,CASSLGARRGENIQYF
TRBV14,TRBJ2-1,NA,NA,TGTGCCAGCAGCTTGACAGATACCAATTACAATGAGCAGTTCTTC,CASSLTDTNYNEQFF
TRBV10-3,TRBJ2-7,TRBD1,few,TGTGCCATCAGTCATCCGGGACAGGGTATGGAGCAGTACTTC,CAISHPGQGMEQYF
TRBV14,TRBJ2-2,NA,NA,TGTGCCAGTTCAGGGGTAATCACCGGGGAGCTGTTTTTT,CASSGVITGELFF
TRBV7-2,TRBJ2-7,TRBD2,NA,TGTGCCAGCAGCTTAGTATCGGCGGGGGGCTCCTACGAGCAGTACTTC,CASSLVSAGGSYEQYF